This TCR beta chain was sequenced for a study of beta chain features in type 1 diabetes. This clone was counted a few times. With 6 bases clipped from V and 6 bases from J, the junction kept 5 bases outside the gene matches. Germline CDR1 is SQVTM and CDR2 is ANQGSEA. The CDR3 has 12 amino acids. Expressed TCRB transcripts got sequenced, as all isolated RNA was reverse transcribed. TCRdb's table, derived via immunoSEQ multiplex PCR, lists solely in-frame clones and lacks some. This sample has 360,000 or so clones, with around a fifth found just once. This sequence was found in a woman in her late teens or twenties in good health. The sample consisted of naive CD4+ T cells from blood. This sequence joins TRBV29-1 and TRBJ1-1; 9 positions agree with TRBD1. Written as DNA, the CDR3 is TGCAGCGTCGCGACAGGGGGTGCTGAAGCTTTCTTT. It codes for CSVATGGAEAFF.